This T cell receptor beta chain was retrieved from a study of PD-L1 blockade in urothelial cancer. For the study at large: Males with urothelial cancer arising in the bladder constituted about 90% of the roughly 30 patients. Regarding the study as a whole: Durable-benefit patients showed greater tumor-associated blood clone expansion at 3 weeks.

Measured with immunoSEQ multiplex PCR; TCRdb has only the in-frame clones, and not every one. In the table there are more than 45,000 clones, approximately 83% of which are singletons. A remark on this clone: What it binds is unknown.

Patients had locally advanced or metastatic urothelial carcinoma. The TCR comes from a man aged 55 to 70 with urothelial cancer. The sample here was PBMCs, taken around atezolizumab (anti-PD-L1) treatment.

CDR3 region: CASSVAFRQVYGYTF. CDR3 in DNA: TGTGCCAGCAGCGTAGCATTTCGGCAGGTCTATGGCTACACCTTC. The chain links TRBV9 to TRBJ1-2; D call uncertain. V was shortened by 0 bases and J by 4 bases, with 13 bases between the two germline ends. The CDR3 consists of 15 residues. Germline V lookup: CDR1 SGDLS, CDR2 YYNGEE. Based on the CDR3 plus reference TRBV9 and TRBJ1-2, the full variable domain is DSGVTQTPKHLITATGQRVTLRCSPRSGDLSVYWYQQSLDQGLQFLIQYYNGEERAKGNILERFSAQQFPDLHSELNLSSLELGDSALYFCASSVAFRQVYGYTFGSGTRLTVV.